This T cell receptor (beta chain) emerged from a study of beta chain features in type 1 diabetes. General study results and limits: When Type 1 diabetes patients were examined, their TCRB CDR3s proved moderately but significantly shorter in all four CD4+ subsets.

Losses at the gene ends were 1 base for V and 5 bases for J; bases not matched to a gene: 13. CDR1 and CDR2 (germline): SGHTA, FQGNSA. The CDR3 has 18 residues. Isolated RNA was reverse transcribed in full, so expressed TCRB transcripts were sequenced. Each sample of naive, central memory or regulatory T cells had, on average, about 3.6 million reads. TCRdb's table, derived via immunoSEQ multiplex PCR, lists solely in-frame clones and lacks some. In the table there are nearly 350,000 clones, around 8.5% of which are singletons. The authors took one heparinised blood draw, averaging approximately 120 mL, from each donor. About this clone: Its specificity is not known.

The clonotype was recovered from a man in his thirties or forties with type 1 diabetes. Input material: central memory CD4+ T cells from blood. The chain uses TRBV7-2 and TRBJ2-2; 7 bases agree with TRBD1. In nucleotides, the CDR3 is TGTGCCAGCAGCTTAGGCGTATGGGACAGAGGAAGGACCGGGGAGCTGTTTTTT. It yields the protein CASSLGVWDRGRTGELFF. The entire variable domain, with the rest obtained from reference TRBV7-2 and TRBJ2-2, is as follows: GAGVSQSPSNKVTEKGKDVELRCDPISGHTALYWYRQSLGQGLEFLIYFQGNSAPDKSGLPSDRFSAERTGGSVSTLTIQRTQQEDSAVYLCASSLGVWDRGRTGELFFGEGSRLTVL.